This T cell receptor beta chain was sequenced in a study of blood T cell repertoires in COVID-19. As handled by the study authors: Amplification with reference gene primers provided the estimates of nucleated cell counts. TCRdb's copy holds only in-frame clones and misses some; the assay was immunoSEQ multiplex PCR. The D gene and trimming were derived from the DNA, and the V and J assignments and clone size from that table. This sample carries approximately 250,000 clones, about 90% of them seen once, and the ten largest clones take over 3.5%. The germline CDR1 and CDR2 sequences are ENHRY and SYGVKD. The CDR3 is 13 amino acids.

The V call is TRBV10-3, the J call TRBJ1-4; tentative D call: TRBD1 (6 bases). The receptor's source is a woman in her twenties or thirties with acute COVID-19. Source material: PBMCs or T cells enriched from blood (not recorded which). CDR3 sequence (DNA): TGTGCTACTCAGGGGAAAGGGTATGAAAAACTGTTTTTT. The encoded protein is CATQGKGYEKLFF.